The 24 T cell receptor beta chains listed next were all sequenced from one sample in a study of blood T cell repertoires in COVID-19. The assay was immunoSEQ multiplex PCR, and TCRdb's table has in-frame clones only and misses some. Of around 310,000 clones in the sample, just under 90% are singletons; the top ten hold roughly 10%. Sequenced: PBMCs or T cells enriched from blood (not recorded which). The source is a woman aged 25 to 39 who had recovered from COVID-19.

This clone was observed a handful of times. The rearrangement joins TRBV19 to TRBJ2-1; 7 positions match TRBD2. With V trimmed by 3 bases and J by 5 bases, 7 bases remained unmatched. Per the germline V gene, CDR1 is LNHDA and CDR2 is SQIVND (reference sequence). This CDR3 contains 15 residues. The CDR3 loop is CASSISLAANNEQFF. In DNA form, the CDR3 reads TGTGCCAGTAGTATTAGTCTAGCGGCTAACAATGAGCAGTTCTTC. The complete variable domain, with remaining parts taken from reference TRBV19 and TRBJ2-1, reads DGGITQSPKYLFRKEGQNVTLSCEQNLNHDAMYWYRQDPGQGLRLIYYSQIVNDFQKGDIAEGYSVSREKKESFPLTVTSAQKNPTAFYLCASSISLAANNEQFFGPGTRLTVL.

V is TRBV5-5 and J is TRBJ2-7, with a possible D match to TRBD2 (5 bases). V was shortened by 2 bases and J by 4 bases, with 13 bases between the two germline ends. Germline CDR1 is SGHKS and CDR2 is YYEKEE (reference sequence). The CDR3 consists of 14 residues. CDR3 DNA sequence: TGTGCCAGCAGCTTACTCAGAGGGCCGTACGAGCAGTACTTC. It specifies CASSLLRGPYEQYF.

V gene TRBV3-1 (or the pseudogene TRBV3-2) combines with J gene TRBJ2-7; 10 nucleotides agree with TRBD2. This CDR3 comprises 17 residues. With 0 bases clipped from V and 5 bases from J, the junction kept 10 bases outside the gene matches. In germline, CDR1 is LGHDT, CDR2 YNNKEL (reference sequence). CDR3 sequence: CASSQDYKREGLDEQYF. As DNA, the CDR3 is TGTGCCAGCAGCCAAGATTACAAGCGGGAGGGCCTAGACGAGCAGTACTTC.

The rearrangement links TRBV7-2 to TRBJ1-1; unclear D gene. The germline gives CDR1 SGHTA, CDR2 FQGNSA. V was pared by 3 bases and J by 5 bases, with 13 bases between. The CDR3 is 14 amino acids. CDR3 DNA: TGTGCCAGCAGCTTCCTGAGGGTTGGGACTGAAGCTTTCTTT. This codes for CASSFLRVGTEAFF.

This chain uses TRBV5-6 with TRBJ2-6; D possibly corresponds to TRBD2 (6 bases). The CDR3 spans 15 residues. The germline V gene encodes CDR1 SGHDT and CDR2 YYEEEE. V was pared by 7 bases and J by 0 bases, with 11 bases between. The CDR3 DNA follows: TGTGCCAGCTCTTGGGACTTCTCTGGGGCCAACGTCCTGACTTTC. As protein: CASSWDFSGANVLTF.

The chain joins TRBV27 to TRBJ1-4; D is possibly TRBD1 (6 bases). From germline, CDR1 is MNHEY and CDR2 SMNVEV (reference sequence). This CDR3 is built from 15 residues. V lost 4 bases to trimming and J lost 4 bases, with 13 bases between them. CDR3 protein: CASSSLDSRNEKLFF. The DNA for the CDR3 is TGTGCCAGCAGTTCTCTGGACAGCCGTAATGAAAAACTGTTTTTT.

CDR3 sequence (DNA): TGCGCCAGCAGTTACGGGAGCGGGTCCTACGAGCAGTACTTC. The encoded protein is CASSYGSGSYEQYF. The chain employs TRBV5-1 and TRBJ2-7; TRBD2 is a possible D gene (6 bases). The germline V and J ends were trimmed by 5 bases and 1 base, with 13 bases remaining between them. In germline, CDR1 is SGHRS, CDR2 YFSETQ. There are 14 residues in the CDR3.

The rearrangement joins TRBV3-1 (or the pseudogene TRBV3-2) to TRBJ2-1; 11 bases map to TRBD2. Germline lookup yields CDR1 LGHDT and CDR2 YNNKEL (reference sequence). The length of the CDR3 is 16 residues. The ends lost 3 bases at V and 2 bases at J; junction bases unmatched: 3. The chain's CDR3 is CASSQGGLAAYNEQFF. CDR3 nucleotides: TGTGCCAGCAGCCAGGGGGGACTAGCGGCCTACAATGAGCAGTTCTTC.

This sequence joins TRBV18 and TRBJ2-6; the match to TRBD2 covers 8 bases. This CDR3 is built from 19 residues. The J segment lost 0 bases and the V segment lost 5 bases, leaving 12 bases of the junction unmatched. Germline V CDR1 and CDR2: KGHSH, LQKENI. CDR3 region: CASSEYVTSASSGANVLTF. CDR3 DNA: TGTGCCAGCTCAGAGTACGTGACTAGCGCAAGCTCTGGGGCCAACGTCCTGACTTTC.

Here the CDR3 reads CASTLSRELSDTQYF. The DNA for the CDR3 is TGCGCCAGCACCCTTTCCAGGGAACTGTCAGATACGCAGTATTTT. The V and J genes are TRBV10-2 and TRBJ2-3; perhaps TRBD1 as D (5 bases). This CDR3 comprises 15 residues. Germline V gene lookup returns CDR1 WSHSY and CDR2 SAAADI. The ends were cut back, 7 bases at V and 4 bases at J, with 18 bases in the middle.

The CDR3 DNA is TGTGCCAGCAGCCTAAAAAGGGGACAGAAGAGCTCTGGAAACACCATATATTTT. Protein sequence: CASSLKRGQKSSGNTIYF. V gene TRBV5-4 combines with J gene TRBJ1-3, with 7 bases fitting TRBD1. J gave up 0 bases and V 4 bases, and 13 bases lay outside the gene matches. This CDR3 comprises 18 residues. CDR1 is SGHNT and CDR2 is YYREEE in the germline V gene (reference sequence).

The rearrangement links TRBV5-1 to TRBJ1-2; possibly TRBD1 for D (5 bases). V was shortened by 4 bases and J by 5 bases, with 15 bases between the two germline ends. Per germline, CDR1 SGHRS and CDR2 YFSETQ. The CDR3 is 14 amino acids. The CDR3 DNA is TGCGCCAGCAGCATTCCGGGGGTAACTTATGGCTACACCTTC. Residues: CASSIPGVTYGYTF.

The rearrangement uses TRBV19 and TRBJ2-4; 11 bases align to TRBD2. Germline V lookup: CDR1 LNHDA, CDR2 SQIVND (reference sequence). Germline trimming cut 3 bases from V and 2 bases from J; bases unmatched to any gene: 9. This CDR3 contains 18 residues. CDR3 protein: CASSIPTLAGGTKNIQYF. CDR3 coding DNA: TGTGCCAGTAGTATTCCTACCCTAGCGGGAGGCACCAAAAACATTCAGTACTTC.

This clone was picked up a small number of times. V and J are TRBV7-2 and TRBJ1-1, with D unresolved. Germline V gene sequence: CDR1 SGHTA, CDR2 FQGNSA. The CDR3 has 16 amino acids. V lost 4 bases and J 0 bases, leaving 15 bases between the germline ends. The CDR3 loop is CASSYQWAELNTEAFF. CDR3 sequence (DNA): TGTGCCAGCAGCTATCAGTGGGCTGAACTGAACACTGAAGCTTTCTTT.

J is TRBJ1-5 and V is TRBV19; 11 bases map to TRBD1. The germline CDR1 and CDR2 sequences are LNHDA and SQIVND (reference sequence). The CDR3 has 16 residues. With 4 bases clipped from V and 4 bases from J, the junction kept 6 bases outside the gene matches. Here the CDR3 reads CASSTGTGGYNQPQHF. The CDR3 region has the DNA TGTGCCAGTAGTACCGGGACAGGGGGGTATAATCAGCCCCAGCATTTT.

The gene calls are TRBV28 and TRBJ2-1, with TRBD1 identical over 9 bases. CDR3 length: 15 amino acids. Germline-derived CDR1 and CDR2 are MDHEN and SYDVKM. J lost 3 bases, V lost 1 base, and 1 base had no gene match. Here the CDR3 DNA reads TGTGCCAGCAGTTTATACAGGGGGCACTACAATGAGCAGTTCTTC. This codes for CASSLYRGHYNEQFF. The variable domain in full, with the rest retrieved from reference TRBV28 and TRBJ2-1, is DVKVTQSSRYLVKRTGEKVFLECVQDMDHENMFWYRQDPGLGLRLIYFSYDVKMKEKGDIPEGYSVSREKKERFSLILESASTNQTSMYLCASSLYRGHYNEQFFGPGTRLTVL.

This chain uses TRBV11-3 with TRBJ2-3; 8 bases line up with TRBD2. The germline V gene encodes CDR1 SGHNT and CDR2 YENEEA. The V segment lost 5 bases and the J segment 1 base; nucleotides outside the gene matches: 5. The CDR3 runs to 15 residues. The CDR3, as DNA: TGTGCCAGCAGCCCCGCGGGGGGCGGCACAGATACGCAGTATTTT. Encoded protein: CASSPAGGGTDTQYF.

The gene calls are TRBV19 and TRBJ2-1; 10 bases align to TRBD1. This CDR3 has 18 amino acids. Germline V CDR1 and CDR2: LNHDA, SQIVND (reference sequence). The V segment lost 4 bases and the J segment 0 bases; nucleotides outside the gene matches: 9. The CDR3 sequence is CASSTIYGTGDSYNEQFF. The CDR3 coding sequence is TGTGCCAGTAGTACAATTTACGGGACAGGGGACTCCTACAATGAGCAGTTCTTC.

The chain is built from TRBV7-2 and TRBJ1-1; a weak D match, TRBD1 (6 bases). This CDR3 contains 17 residues. The germline V and J ends were trimmed by 0 bases and 4 bases, with 18 bases remaining between them. From germline, CDR1 is SGHTA and CDR2 FQGNSA. The chain's CDR3 is CASSLASWGQSFTEAFF. For the CDR3, the DNA is TGTGCCAGCAGCTTAGCTTCCTGGGGGCAGAGTTTCACTGAAGCTTTCTTT.

The chain links TRBV11-2 to TRBJ2-7, with 9 bases matching TRBD1. V lost 6 bases and J lost 4; bases outside the gene matches: 4. CDR1 SGHAT and CDR2 FQNNGV come from the germline V gene. This CDR3 is 13 amino acids long. The CDR3 bases are TGTGCCAGCAGTACAGGGGGCGCGTACGAGCAGTACTTC. Protein product: CASSTGGAYEQYF.

The genes are TRBV27 and TRBJ2-7, with TRBD2 matching 8 bases. Germline trimming cut 3 bases from V and 1 base from J; bases unmatched to any gene: 8. Germline V gene lookup returns CDR1 MNHEY and CDR2 SMNVEV (reference sequence). The length of the CDR3 is 16 residues. The CDR3 bases are TGTGCCAGCAGTTTCGTGGTCGGGAGGGGGTCCTACGAGCAGTACTTC. Translating gives CASSFVVGRGSYEQYF.

The rearrangement joins TRBV7-8 to TRBJ1-1; 9 bases are a match to TRBD1. Germline CDR1 SGHVS, CDR2 FQNEAQ. CDR3 length: 13 residues. J lost 4 bases, V lost 5 bases, and 2 bases had no gene match. CDR3 in amino acids: CASSATGGTEAFF. The CDR3 DNA reads TGTGCCAGCAGCGCGACAGGGGGCACTGAAGCTTTCTTT.

This clone was observed a single time. The chain employs TRBV12-2 and TRBJ1-6; TRBD1, the table's D call, was not compared with the DNA. TRBV12-2 is described as a pseudogene. The CDR3 consists of 17 residues. In DNA, the CDR3 is TGTGCAAGTCGCTTTCCTTGTGGGGGACAGGGAGGTTCACCCCTCCACTTT. It encodes CASRFPCGGQGGSPLHF.

The chain combines TRBV9 with TRBJ2-7, with 8 bases fitting TRBD2. Germline CDR1 and CDR2: SGDLS and YYNGEE. The CDR3 loop spans 14 amino acids. V lost 3 bases to trimming and J lost 6 bases; unmatched junction nucleotides: 8. CDR3 sequence: CASSGYGRAGEQYF. CDR3 coding DNA: TGTGCCAGCAGCGGCTACGGGAGGGCCGGCGAGCAGTACTTC. The entire variable domain, with the rest obtained from reference TRBV9 and TRBJ2-7, is as follows: DSGVTQTPKHLITATGQRVTLRCSPRSGDLSVYWYQQSLDQGLQFLIQYYNGEERAKGNILERFSAQQFPDLHSELNLSSLELGDSALYFCASSGYGRAGEQYFGPGTRLTVT.